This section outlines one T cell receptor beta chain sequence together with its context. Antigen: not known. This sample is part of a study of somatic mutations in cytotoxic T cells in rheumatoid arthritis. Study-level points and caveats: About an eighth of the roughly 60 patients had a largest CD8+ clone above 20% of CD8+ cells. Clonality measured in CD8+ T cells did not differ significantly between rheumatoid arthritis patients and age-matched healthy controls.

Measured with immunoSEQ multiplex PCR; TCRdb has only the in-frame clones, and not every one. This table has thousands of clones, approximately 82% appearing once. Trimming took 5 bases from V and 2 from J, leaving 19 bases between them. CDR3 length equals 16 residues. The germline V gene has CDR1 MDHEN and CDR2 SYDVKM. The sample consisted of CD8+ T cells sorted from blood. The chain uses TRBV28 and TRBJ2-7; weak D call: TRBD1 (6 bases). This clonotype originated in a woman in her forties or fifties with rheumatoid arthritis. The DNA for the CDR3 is TGTGCCAGCAGTCAGGGAGTGGACAGAACCGCCTACGAGCAGTACTTC. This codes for CASSQGVDRTAYEQYF.